The 8 T cell receptor beta chains presented below share a single source sample, sequenced in a study of blood T cell repertoires in COVID-19. Generated by immunoSEQ multiplex PCR, the TCRdb table keeps only in-frame clones and is missing some. The sample has over 300,000 clones, 89% seen once. Sequencing was performed on peripheral blood. The receptors derive from a man younger than 35 who had recovered from COVID-19.

This sequence joins TRBV13 and TRBJ2-7, with D tentatively TRBD1 (5 bases). V lost 5 bases and J 9 bases, leaving 23 bases between the germline ends. This CDR3 is built from 15 residues. Germline CDR1 reads PRHDT; CDR2 reads FYEKMQ (reference sequence). The CDR3, as DNA: TGTGCCAGCAGCCCCGGAATAGGGGTAAGTCGTCGGCAGTACTTC. This translates into CASSPGIGVSRRQYF.

This clone was detected only once. The CDR3 is CASRVQGGTGELFF. The CDR3, as DNA: TGTGCCAGCAGAGTCCAGGGAGGCACCGGGGAGCTGTTTTTT. V gene TRBV6-5 combines with J gene TRBJ2-2; D possibly corresponds to TRBD2 (6 bases). The CDR3 totals 14 residues. V was pared by 6 bases and J by 4 bases, with 12 bases between. In germline, CDR1 is MNHEY, CDR2 SVGAGI.

This clone was detected a few times. The rearrangement links TRBV12-3 or TRBV12-4 to TRBJ2-3, with D unclear. V lost 6 bases and J lost 2, with 6 bases in between. The CDR3 totals 12 residues. Here the CDR3 DNA reads TGTGCCAGCAGACGAGACACAGATACGCAGTATTTT. It encodes CASRRDTDTQYF.

This chain links TRBV4-1 with TRBJ2-7; 7 bases fit TRBD1. The CDR3 length is 15 residues. After removal of 5 bases from V and 2 bases from J, the junction contained 9 bases not matched to a gene. Germline CDR1 reads MGHRA; CDR2 reads YSYEKL. The CDR3: CASSKSGGVPYEQYF. The CDR3 coding sequence is TGCGCCAGCAGCAAGTCAGGGGGAGTCCCCTACGAGCAGTACTTC.

The chain uses TRBV6-2 or TRBV6-3 and TRBJ1-1, with a possible D match to TRBD1 (6 bases). CDR3 size: 14 residues. Trimming took 3 bases from V and 5 from J, leaving 13 bases between them. Germline CDR1 MNHEY, CDR2 SVGEGT. As DNA, the CDR3 is TGTGCCAGCAGTTATTTGGCCGGGACAACTGAAGCTTTCTTT. It yields the protein CASSYLAGTTEAFF.

The chain has TRBV4-1 and TRBJ1-1, with TRBD1 matching 9 bases. There are 14 residues in the CDR3. The junction had 4 bases not matched to a gene; V was cut back by 4 bases and J by 4 bases. Germline CDR1 reads MGHRA; CDR2 reads YSYEKL. The CDR3 loop reads CASSPGTGSTEAFF. The CDR3 nucleotides read TGCGCCAGCAGCCCTGGGACAGGGAGCACTGAAGCTTTCTTT.

This sequence joins TRBV7-2 and TRBJ1-5; D call uncertain. V lost 4 bases and J 2 bases, leaving 9 bases between the germline ends. Germline CDR1 and CDR2: SGHTA and FQGNSA. The CDR3 loop spans 14 amino acids. CDR3: CASSSHGGNQPQHF. Written as DNA, the CDR3 is TGTGCCAGCAGCTCCCACGGAGGCAATCAGCCCCAGCATTTT.

The chain couples TRBV18 to TRBJ2-1; maybe TRBD2 (6 bases). This CDR3 contains 14 residues. Germline V lookup: CDR1 KGHSH, CDR2 LQKENI. With 3 bases removed from V and 6 bases from J, the gap between germline ends came to 12 bases. The DNA of the CDR3 is TGTGCCAGCTCACCTCAGGAGGGGAGCAATGAGCAGTTCTTC. This codes for CASSPQEGSNEQFF. Looking up the rest from reference TRBV18 and TRBJ2-1 gives the full variable domain: NAGVMQNPRHLVRRRGQEARLRCSPMKGHSHVYWYRQLPEEGLKFMVYLQKENIIDESGMPKERFSAEFPKEGPSILRIQQVVRGDSAAYFCASSPQEGSNEQFFGPGTRLTVL.